Listed below are T cell receptor beta chains from one sample, sequenced in a study of shared clonotypes between healthy human individuals. Data came from immunoSEQ multiplex PCR; TCRdb stores just in-frame clones and leaves some out. Found here are fewer than 1.6 million clones, approximately 98.5% of them singletons; the top ten hold 0.36%. Source material: naive CD4+ T cells sorted from blood. The origin of the receptors is a man aged 30 to 45 in good health. Both conserved end residues are part of each CDR3. The order of the fields is D gene, J gene, V gene, CDR3 protein, CDR3 DNA. D genes are given only for firm matches.

>-|TRBJ2-3|TRBV5-1
CASSPVPDTQYF
TGCGCCAGCAGTCCCGTTCCAGATACGCAGTATTTT
>TRBD1|TRBJ1-3|TRBV5-4
CASSLTQGARGNTIYF
TGTGCCAGCAGCTTGACACAGGGGGCGCGAGGAAACACCATATATTTT
>-|TRBJ2-2|TRBV5-1
CASSLNRDWTGELFF
TGCGCCAGCAGCTTGAACCGGGACTGGACCGGGGAGCTGTTTTTT
>-|TRBJ1-4|TRBV6-6
CASSSTGLNEKLFF
TGTGCCAGCAGTTCGACAGGACTAAATGAAAAACTGTTTTTT
>-|TRBJ2-2|TRBV7-2
CASSPTTVRELFF
TGTGCCAGCAGCCCAACCACAGTCAGGGAGCTGTTTTTT
>TRBD1|TRBJ2-4|TRBV11-2
CASSPSGQGGNIQYF
TGTGCCAGCAGCCCTTCTGGACAGGGAGGAAACATTCAGTACTTC
>-|TRBJ2-6|TRBV19
CASARTAISSGANVLTF
TGTGCCAGTGCAAGGACAGCCATCAGCTCTGGGGCCAACGTCCTGACTTTC
>TRBD2|TRBJ2-7|TRBV9
CASSVGTSGPYEQYF
TGTGCCAGCAGCGTCGGGACTAGCGGGCCCTACGAGCAGTACTTC
>-|TRBJ2-3|TRBV29-1
CSGTRDSTDTQYF
TGCAGCGGTACCCGGGACAGCACAGATACGCAGTATTTT
>TRBD1|TRBJ2-3|TRBV28
CASTSHRQGWGTDTQYF
TGTGCCAGCACCTCACACCGACAGGGATGGGGCACAGATACGCAGTATTTT
>TRBD1|TRBJ2-7|TRBV19
CASSKLAGQGAGEQYF
TGTGCCAGTAGCAAACTCGCGGGACAGGGGGCTGGCGAGCAGTACTTC
>-|TRBJ1-5|TRBV10-3
CATGASNQPQHF
TGTGCCACCGGGGCTAGCAATCAGCCCCAGCATTTT
>-|TRBJ2-3|TRBV2
CASSDSTDTQYF
TGTGCCAGCAGTGATAGCACAGATACGCAGTATTTT
>TRBD2|TRBJ2-7|TRBV7-2
CASSLAASGRAYEQYF
TGTGCCAGCAGCTTAGCTGCTAGCGGGAGGGCCTACGAGCAGTACTTC
>TRBD2|TRBJ2-1|TRBV11-2
CASSLSLLTSGTEQFF
TGTGCCAGCAGCTTATCCCTCCTGACTAGCGGGACTGAGCAGTTCTTC
>-|TRBJ2-4|TRBV25-1
CASSETQWGIQYF
TGTGCCAGCAGTGAGACGCAATGGGGCATTCAGTACTTC
>-|TRBJ2-1|TRBV5-1
CASALMDASSYNEQFF
TGCGCCAGCGCACTAATGGACGCGAGCTCCTACAATGAGCAGTTCTTC
>-|TRBJ2-7|TRBV10-1
CASSMTVIHEQYF
TGCGCCAGCAGTATGACAGTCATCCACGAGCAGTACTTC
>-|TRBJ2-7|TRBV29-1
CSVEVGQGGEQYF
TGCAGCGTTGAAGTAGGGCAGGGTGGAGAGCAGTACTTC